This T cell receptor beta chain is drawn from a study of patients and donors after allogeneic stem cell transplantation (TCRdb year 2020). The library was produced with RT-PCR. The listed sequencing device is NextSeq 550. Starting from the raw public reads, TCRdb applied fastp trimming at Q25, assembled clones with MiXCR and retained in-frame beta chains. Rows are combined by CDR3 protein, so each entry shows the most common genes and DNA. This sample is represented by 400,000 to 500,000 distinct CDR3 sequences; 15% to 20% of them were singletons. Of the sample, around 7.9% is held by the ten largest clones. This clonotype was recorded a few times. Its antigen is not yet known. No base quality values were provided; no much bigger clone lies one nucleotide off. The TCR originated in a human donor who was either an allogeneic HSCT recipient or a stem cell or donor lymphocyte infusion donor (not recorded which). It is not recorded whose cells these are; they may come from a transplant donor. Sequenced: blood, either unsorted or a sorted T cell fraction (not recorded which).

The CDR3 sequence is CASSTPGQGTDTQYF. The DNA reads as follows: TGTGCCAGCAGCACGCCGGGACAGGGGACAGATACGCAGTATTTT. Recombination joined TRBV11-2 with TRBJ2-3; 10 bases in the middle match TRBD1. As encoded in the germline V gene, CDR1 is SGHAT while CDR2 is FQNNGV. From cysteine to phenylalanine, the CDR3 is 15 amino acids long. Only CDR3 DNA remains: 45 bases, in frame from the first base. Trimming accounts for 5 bases at V and 3 bases at J, while the number of junction bases matched to no gene is 5.